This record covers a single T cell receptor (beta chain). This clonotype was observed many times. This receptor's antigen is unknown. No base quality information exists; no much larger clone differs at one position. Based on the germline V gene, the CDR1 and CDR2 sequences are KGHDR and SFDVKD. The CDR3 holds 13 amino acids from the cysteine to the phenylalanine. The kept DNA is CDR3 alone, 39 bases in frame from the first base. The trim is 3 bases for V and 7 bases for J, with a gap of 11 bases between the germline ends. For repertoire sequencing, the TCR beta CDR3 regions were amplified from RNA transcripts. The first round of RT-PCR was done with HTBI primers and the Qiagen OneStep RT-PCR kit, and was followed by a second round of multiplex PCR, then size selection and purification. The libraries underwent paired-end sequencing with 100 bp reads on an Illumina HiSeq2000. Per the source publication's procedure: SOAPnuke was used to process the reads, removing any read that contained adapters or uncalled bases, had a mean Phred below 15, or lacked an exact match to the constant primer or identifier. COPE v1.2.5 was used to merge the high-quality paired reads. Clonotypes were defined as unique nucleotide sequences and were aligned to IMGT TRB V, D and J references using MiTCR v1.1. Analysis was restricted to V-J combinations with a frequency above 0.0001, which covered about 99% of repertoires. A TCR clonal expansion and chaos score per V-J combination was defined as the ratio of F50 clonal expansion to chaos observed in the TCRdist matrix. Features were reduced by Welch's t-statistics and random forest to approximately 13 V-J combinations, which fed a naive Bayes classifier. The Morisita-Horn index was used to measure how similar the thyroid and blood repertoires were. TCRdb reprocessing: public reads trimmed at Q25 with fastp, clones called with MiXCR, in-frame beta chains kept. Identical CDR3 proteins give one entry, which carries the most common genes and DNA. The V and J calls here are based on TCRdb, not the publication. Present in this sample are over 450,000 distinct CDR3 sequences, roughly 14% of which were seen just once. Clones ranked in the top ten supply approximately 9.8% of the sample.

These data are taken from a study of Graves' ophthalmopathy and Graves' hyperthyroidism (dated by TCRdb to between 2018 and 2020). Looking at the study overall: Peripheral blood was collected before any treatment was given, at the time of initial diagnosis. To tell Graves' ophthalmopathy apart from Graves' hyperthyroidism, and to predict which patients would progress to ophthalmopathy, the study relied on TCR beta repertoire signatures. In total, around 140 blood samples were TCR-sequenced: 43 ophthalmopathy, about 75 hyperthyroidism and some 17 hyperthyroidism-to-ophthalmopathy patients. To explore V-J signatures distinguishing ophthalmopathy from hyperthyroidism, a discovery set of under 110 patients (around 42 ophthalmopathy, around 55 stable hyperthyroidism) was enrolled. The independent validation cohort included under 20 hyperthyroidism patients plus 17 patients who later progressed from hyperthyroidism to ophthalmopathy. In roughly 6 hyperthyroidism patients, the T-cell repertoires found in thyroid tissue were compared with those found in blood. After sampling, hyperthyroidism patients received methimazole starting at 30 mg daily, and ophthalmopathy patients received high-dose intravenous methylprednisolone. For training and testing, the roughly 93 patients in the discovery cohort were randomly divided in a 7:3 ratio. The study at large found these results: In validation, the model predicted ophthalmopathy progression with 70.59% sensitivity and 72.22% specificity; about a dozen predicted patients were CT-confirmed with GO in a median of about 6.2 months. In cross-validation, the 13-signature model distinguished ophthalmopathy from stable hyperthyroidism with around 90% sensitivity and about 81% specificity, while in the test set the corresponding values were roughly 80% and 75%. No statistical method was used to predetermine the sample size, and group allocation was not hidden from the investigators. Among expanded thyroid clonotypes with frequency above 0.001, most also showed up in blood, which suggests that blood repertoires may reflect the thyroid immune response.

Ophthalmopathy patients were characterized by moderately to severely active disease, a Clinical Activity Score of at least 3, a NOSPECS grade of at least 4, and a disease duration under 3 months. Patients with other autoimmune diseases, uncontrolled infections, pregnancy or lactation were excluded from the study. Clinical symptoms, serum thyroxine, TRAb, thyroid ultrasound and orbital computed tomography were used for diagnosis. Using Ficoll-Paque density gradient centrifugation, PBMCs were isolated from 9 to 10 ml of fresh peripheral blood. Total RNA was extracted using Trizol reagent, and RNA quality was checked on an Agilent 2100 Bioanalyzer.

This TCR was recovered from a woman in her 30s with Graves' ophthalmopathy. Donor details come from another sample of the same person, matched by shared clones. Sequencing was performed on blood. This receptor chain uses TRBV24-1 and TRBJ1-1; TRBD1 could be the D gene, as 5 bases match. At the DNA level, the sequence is TGTGCCACCAGTGATCCGCCCGGGGGTGAAGCTTTCTTT. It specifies CATSDPPGGEAFF.